This TCR beta chain was recorded in a study of CD8+ T cells in alopecia areata. Germline V lookup: CDR1 MGHRA, CDR2 YSYEKL. There are 14 residues in the CDR3. V was cut by 0 bases and J by 5 bases, with 8 bases left in between. The sorting of PBMCs gave CD4+ and CD8+ T cells. In each case, RNA was isolated and then reverse transcribed into cDNA as the sequencing template. Repertoires were generated with immunoSEQ multiplex PCR, while TCRdb's copy carries only in-frame clones and drops some. This table holds about 98,000 clones, roughly 42% found once. Points on this clone: The antigen remains unidentified.

General study results and limits: More clonal than normal scalp was lesional scalp, particularly alopecia totalis/universalis. Normal skin's resident alphabeta T cells are also sequenced in scalp samples.

The V and J genes are TRBV4-1 and TRBJ2-1; weak D call: TRBD2 (5 bases). The TCR originated in a human donor with alopecia areata. Sequencing was performed on CD4+ T cells sorted from blood. The CDR3 region is CASSQEERNNEQFF. The CDR3 nucleotides read TGCGCCAGCAGCCAAGAGGAGCGGAACAATGAGCAGTTCTTC.